This T cell receptor (beta chain) was documented in a study of OX40 agonist ivuxolimab in advanced cancers. For the study at large: Dose-escalation subjects each had hepatocellular carcinoma, melanoma, renal cell or head and neck cancer. Study conclusions and caveats: Low normalized clonal expansion also occurred in some nonresponding patients. Clonal expansion by week 6 occurred in CD4+ and CD8+ blood T cells (at 0.1 to 3.0 mg/kg).

The germline V gene has CDR1 LGHNA and CDR2 YNFKEQ. This CDR3 is 14 amino acids long. V was shortened by 5 bases and J by 6 bases, with 13 bases between the two germline ends. With respect to this clone: No antigen is known for it.

TCRdb keeps only in-frame clones here, not all; method: immunoSEQ multiplex PCR. The sample has 50,000 or so clones, about 79% seen once; the top ten hold over 6.5%. Sequencing used CD4+ or CD8+ T cells sorted from blood, obtained in a trial of the OX40 agonist ivuxolimab. V and J are TRBV4-2 and TRBJ2-2, with a possible D match to TRBD2 (5 bases). The receptor was derived from an adult with an advanced solid tumor such as melanoma, head and neck, liver or kidney cancer. The DNA for the CDR3 is TGTGCCAGCAGCTTAGATACTAGTGCCGGGGAGCTGTTTTTT. Residues: CASSLDTSAGELFF.